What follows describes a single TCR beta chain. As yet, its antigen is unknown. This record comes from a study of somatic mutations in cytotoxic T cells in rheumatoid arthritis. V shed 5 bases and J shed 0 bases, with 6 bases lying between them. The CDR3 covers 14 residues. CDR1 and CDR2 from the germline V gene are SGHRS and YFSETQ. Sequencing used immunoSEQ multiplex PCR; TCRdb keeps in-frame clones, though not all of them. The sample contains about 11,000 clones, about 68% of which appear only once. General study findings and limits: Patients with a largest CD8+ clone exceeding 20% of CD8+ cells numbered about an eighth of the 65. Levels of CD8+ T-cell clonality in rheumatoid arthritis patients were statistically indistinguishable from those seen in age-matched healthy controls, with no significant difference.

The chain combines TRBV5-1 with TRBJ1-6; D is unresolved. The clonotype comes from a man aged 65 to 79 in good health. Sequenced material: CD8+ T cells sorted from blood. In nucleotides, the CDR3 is TGCGCCAGCAGTCTCGACTCCTATAATTCACCCCTCCACTTT. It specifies CASSLDSYNSPLHF.